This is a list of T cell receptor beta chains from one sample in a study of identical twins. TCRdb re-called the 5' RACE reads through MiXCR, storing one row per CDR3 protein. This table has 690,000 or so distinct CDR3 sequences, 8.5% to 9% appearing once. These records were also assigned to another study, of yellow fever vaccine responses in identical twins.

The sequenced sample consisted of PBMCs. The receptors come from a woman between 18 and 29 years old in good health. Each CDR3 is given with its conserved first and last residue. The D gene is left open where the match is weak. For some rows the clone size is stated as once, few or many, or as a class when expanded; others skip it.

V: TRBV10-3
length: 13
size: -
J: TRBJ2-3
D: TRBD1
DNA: TGTGCCAGTGGGACAGGGGATACAGATACGCAGTATTTT
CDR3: CASGTGDTDTQYF

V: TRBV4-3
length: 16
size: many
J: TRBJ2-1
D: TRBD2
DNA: TGCGCCAGCAGCCAAGACGGGAGCGGGAGGTACAATGAGCAGTTCTTC
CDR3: CASSQDGSGRYNEQFF

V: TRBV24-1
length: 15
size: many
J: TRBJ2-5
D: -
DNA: TGTGCCACCAGTGATTTGGCGGACAGCCGGGGGACCCAGTACTTC
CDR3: CATSDLADSRGTQYF

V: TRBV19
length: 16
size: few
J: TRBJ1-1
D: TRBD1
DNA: TGTGCCAGTAGTCCGGACAGGGGAAGAGGGAACACTGAAGCTTTCTTT
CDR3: CASSPDRGRGNTEAFF

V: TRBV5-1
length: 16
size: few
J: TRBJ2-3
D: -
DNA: TGCGCCAGCAGCCGGGGCGCGGGGTTCGGCACAGATACGCAGTATTTT
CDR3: CASSRGAGFGTDTQYF

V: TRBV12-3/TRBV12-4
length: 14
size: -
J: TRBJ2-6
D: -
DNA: TGTGCCAGCATACGGACGGGGGCGGCCAACGTCCTGACTTTC
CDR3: CASIRTGAANVLTF

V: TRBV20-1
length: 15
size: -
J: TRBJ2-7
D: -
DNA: TGCAGTGCTAGAGGACGGCCCCGGGGCTCCTACGAGCAGTACTTC
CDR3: CSARGRPRGSYEQYF

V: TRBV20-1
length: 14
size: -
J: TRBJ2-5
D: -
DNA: TGCAGTGCTCAGACAGGAAACTTGTGGGAGACCCAGTACTTC
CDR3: CSAQTGNLWETQYF

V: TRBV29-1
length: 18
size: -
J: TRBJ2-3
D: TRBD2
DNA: TGCAGCGTCTCCGGACTAGCGGGAGTAGTGGGGAGCACAGATACGCAGTATTTT
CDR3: CSVSGLAGVVGSTDTQYF

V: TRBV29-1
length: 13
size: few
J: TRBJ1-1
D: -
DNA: TGCAGCGTGGCCGGACACGTCAACACTGAAGCTTTCTTT
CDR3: CSVAGHVNTEAFF

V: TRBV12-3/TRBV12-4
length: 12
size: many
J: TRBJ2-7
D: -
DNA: TGTGCCAGCAGTCAGCAGATCTACGAGCAGTACTTC
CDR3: CASSQQIYEQYF

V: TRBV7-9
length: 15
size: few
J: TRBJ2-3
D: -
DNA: TGTGCCAGCAGCCCAGCGGGGACACCCACAGATACGCAGTATTTT
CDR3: CASSPAGTPTDTQYF

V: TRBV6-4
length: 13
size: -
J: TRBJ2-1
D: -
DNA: TGTGCCAGCAGTGACACAGGATACAATGAGCAGTTCTTC
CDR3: CASSDTGYNEQFF

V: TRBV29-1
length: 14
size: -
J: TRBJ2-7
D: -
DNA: TGCAGCGTTGCCCCCCGGGAGAACTCCTACGAGCAGTACTTC
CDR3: CSVAPRENSYEQYF

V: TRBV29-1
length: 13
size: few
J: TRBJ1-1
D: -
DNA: TGCAGCGCCGAGGATTGGTTGAACACTGAAGCTTTCTTT
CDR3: CSAEDWLNTEAFF

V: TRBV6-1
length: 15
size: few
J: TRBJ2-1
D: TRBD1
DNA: TGTGCCAGCAGGACTAGGACAGGGAGATACAATGAGCAGTTCTTC
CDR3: CASRTRTGRYNEQFF

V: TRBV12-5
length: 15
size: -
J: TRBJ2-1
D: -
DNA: TGTGCTAGTGGTTTGGTAACTAGCTCCTACAATGAGCAGTTCTTC
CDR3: CASGLVTSSYNEQFF

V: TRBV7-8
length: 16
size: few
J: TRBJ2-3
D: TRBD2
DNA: TGTGCCACGAAGACTAGCGGGAGTTTGGGCACAGATACGCAGTATTTT
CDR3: CATKTSGSLGTDTQYF

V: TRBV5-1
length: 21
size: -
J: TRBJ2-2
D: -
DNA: TGCGCCAGCAGCCGCCCACCTACCGGGACCAAGGGATGGACCAACACCGGGGAGCTGTTTTTT
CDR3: CASSRPPTGTKGWTNTGELFF

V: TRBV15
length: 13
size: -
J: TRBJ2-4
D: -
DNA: TGTGCCACCAGCATCTCGGCCAAAAACATTCAGTACTTC
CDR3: CATSISAKNIQYF

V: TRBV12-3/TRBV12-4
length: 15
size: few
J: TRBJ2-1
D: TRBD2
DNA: TGTGCCAGCAGTGAGGGACTAGCGCTCAACAATGAGCAGTTCTTC
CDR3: CASSEGLALNNEQFF

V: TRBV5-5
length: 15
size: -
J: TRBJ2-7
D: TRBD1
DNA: TGTGCCAGCAGCTTAACCCGGGACAGGTTCGACGAGCAGTACTTC
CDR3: CASSLTRDRFDEQYF

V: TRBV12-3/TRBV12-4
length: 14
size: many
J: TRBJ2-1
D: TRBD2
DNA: TGTGCCAGCAGCCCTACTAGCGGGAGGAATGAGCAGTTCTTC
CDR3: CASSPTSGRNEQFF

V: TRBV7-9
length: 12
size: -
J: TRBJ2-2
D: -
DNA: TGTGCCAGCAGCGGGTTAAGCGGGGAGCTGTTTTTT
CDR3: CASSGLSGELFF

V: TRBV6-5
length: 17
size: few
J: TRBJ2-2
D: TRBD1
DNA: TGTGCCAGCAGTTACTCGGGACAGGCCTCGTGGACCGGGGAGCTGTTTTTT
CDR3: CASSYSGQASWTGELFF

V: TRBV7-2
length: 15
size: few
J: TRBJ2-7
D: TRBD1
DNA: TGTGCCAGCAGCTTAGAGGGACAGGGTATGTCCGAGCAGTACTTC
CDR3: CASSLEGQGMSEQYF

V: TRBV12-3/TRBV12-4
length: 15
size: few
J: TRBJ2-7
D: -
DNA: TGTGCCAGCACCCAGGGGGGGGCCGACCGGGAAGAGCAGTACTTC
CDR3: CASTQGGADREEQYF

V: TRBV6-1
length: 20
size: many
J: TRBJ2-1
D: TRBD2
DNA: TGTGCCAGCAGTGTTCCAGGGACTAGCGGGATGGTAGGGTTTTACAATGAGCAGTTCTTC
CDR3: CASSVPGTSGMVGFYNEQFF

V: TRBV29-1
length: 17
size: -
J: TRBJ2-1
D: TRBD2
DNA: TGCAGCGTTGAGGCGTTGGCTAGCGGGATGTCCTACAATGAGCAGTTCTTC
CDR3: CSVEALASGMSYNEQFF

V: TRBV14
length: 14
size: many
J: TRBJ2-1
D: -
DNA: TGTGCCAGCAGCAGGGCAGCCTCCTACAATGAGCAGTTCTTC
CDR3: CASSRAASYNEQFF

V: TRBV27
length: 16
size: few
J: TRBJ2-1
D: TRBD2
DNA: TGTGCCAGCAGTTTATCTAGCGGGACCCTTTACAATGAGCAGTTCTTC
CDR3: CASSLSSGTLYNEQFF

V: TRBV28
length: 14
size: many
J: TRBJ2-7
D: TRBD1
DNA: TGTGCCAGCAGCCAGGACAGGGGGCTGCTCGAGCAGTACTTC
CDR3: CASSQDRGLLEQYF

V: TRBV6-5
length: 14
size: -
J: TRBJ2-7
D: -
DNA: TGTGCCAGCAGTTACTATGGCACACAGGGCGAGCAGTACTTC
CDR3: CASSYYGTQGEQYF

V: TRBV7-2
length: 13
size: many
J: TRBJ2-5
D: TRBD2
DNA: TGTGCCAGCTCCGGACTAGGTCGCGAGACCCAGTACTTC
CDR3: CASSGLGRETQYF

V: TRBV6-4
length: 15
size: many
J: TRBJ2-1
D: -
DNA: TGTGCCAGCAGTAATACGGCGAGCTCCTACAATGAGCAGTTCTTC
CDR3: CASSNTASSYNEQFF

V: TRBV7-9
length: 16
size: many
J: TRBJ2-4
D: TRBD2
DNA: TGTGCCAGCGGAACCTCTAGCGGTGTAGCCAAAAACATTCAGTACTTC
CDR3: CASGTSSGVAKNIQYF

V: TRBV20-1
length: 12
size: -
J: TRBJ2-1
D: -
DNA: TGCAGTGCTAGAGGGTCCTACAATGAGCAGTTCTTC
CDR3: CSARGSYNEQFF

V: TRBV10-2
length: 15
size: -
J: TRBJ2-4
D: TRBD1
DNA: TGCGCCAGCAGTGCCCGGGACAGGGGTGGGGACATTCAGTACTTC
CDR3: CASSARDRGGDIQYF

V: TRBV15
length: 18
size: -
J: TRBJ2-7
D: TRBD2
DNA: TGTGCCACCAGCAGAGAACCATCCCCTAGGGCGGGAGGTTACGAGCAGTACTTC
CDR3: CATSREPSPRAGGYEQYF

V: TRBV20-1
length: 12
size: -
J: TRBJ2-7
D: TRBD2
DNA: TGCAGTGCTAGACTAGCGGGGGCCGAGCAGTACTTC
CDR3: CSARLAGAEQYF

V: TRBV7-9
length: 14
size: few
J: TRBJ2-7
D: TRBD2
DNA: TGTGCCAGCAGCTTACGCGCTAGCGGCTACGAGCAGTACTTC
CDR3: CASSLRASGYEQYF

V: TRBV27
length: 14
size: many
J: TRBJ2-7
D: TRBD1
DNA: TGTGCCAGCAGCCTCCGGGACAGGGGCTACGAGCAGTACTTC
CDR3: CASSLRDRGYEQYF

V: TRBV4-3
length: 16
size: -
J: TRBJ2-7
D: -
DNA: TGCGCCAGCAGCCCTTCGGGACGGAACGCTACCTACGAGCAGTACTTC
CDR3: CASSPSGRNATYEQYF

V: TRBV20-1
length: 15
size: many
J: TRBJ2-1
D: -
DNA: TGCAGTGCTAGGGAAACAGGGTCCTCCTACAATGAGCAGTTCTTC
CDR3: CSARETGSSYNEQFF

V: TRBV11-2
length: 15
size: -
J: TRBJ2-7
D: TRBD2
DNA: TGTGCCAGCAGCGGGGAGGGGACTAGAACTTACGAGCAGTACTTC
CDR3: CASSGEGTRTYEQYF

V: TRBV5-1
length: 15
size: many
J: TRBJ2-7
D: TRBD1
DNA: TGCGCCAGCAGCCCGGGACAGACCAGCTCCTACGAGCAGTACTTC
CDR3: CASSPGQTSSYEQYF

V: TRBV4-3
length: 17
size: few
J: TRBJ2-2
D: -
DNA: TGCGCCAGCCCCCGGGGGCGGGAACCCGCGAACACCGGGGAGCTGTTTTTT
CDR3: CASPRGREPANTGELFF

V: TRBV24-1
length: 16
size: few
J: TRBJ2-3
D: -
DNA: TGTGCCACCAGTGATTTGGGAGGGGGGGGCGTGGATACGCAGTATTTT
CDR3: CATSDLGGGGVDTQYF

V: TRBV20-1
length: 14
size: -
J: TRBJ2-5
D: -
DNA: TGCAGTGCTAGTGTTTGGCAGGAACAAGAGACCCAGTACTTC
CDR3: CSASVWQEQETQYF

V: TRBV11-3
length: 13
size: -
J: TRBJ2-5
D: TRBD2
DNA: TGTGCCAGCAGCCGGGGGACTACTGAGACCCAGTACTTC
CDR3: CASSRGTTETQYF

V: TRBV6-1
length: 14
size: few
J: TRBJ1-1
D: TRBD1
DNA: TGTGCCAGCAGTGAAGGGGGCAGGGGGACTGAAGCTTTCTTT
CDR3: CASSEGGRGTEAFF